One T cell receptor (beta chain) is described in this entry. The record originates from a study of blood T cell repertoires in COVID-19. For the study at large: In each case, the material was cDNA or gDNA derived from T cells, B-cell-depleted T cells, or PBMCs.

This table comes from immunoSEQ multiplex PCR, and its TCRdb copy is limited to in-frame clones, with some not included. The sample holds fewer than 200,000 clones, around 80% seen once. The sample consisted of PBMCs or T cells enriched from blood (not recorded which). The TCR comes from a woman in her fifties or sixties who had recovered from COVID-19.

CDR3 residues: CASSLPGPTNEKLFF. The CDR3 DNA follows: TGCGCCAGCAGTCTCCCAGGGCCAACTAATGAAAAACTGTTTTTT. The rearrangement joins TRBV23-1 to TRBJ1-4, with a weak D call TRBD1 (5 bases). TRBV23-1 is noted as an ORF with a role that remains uncertain. V lost 4 bases to trimming and J lost 0 bases, with 9 bases between them. This CDR3 spans 15 amino acids.